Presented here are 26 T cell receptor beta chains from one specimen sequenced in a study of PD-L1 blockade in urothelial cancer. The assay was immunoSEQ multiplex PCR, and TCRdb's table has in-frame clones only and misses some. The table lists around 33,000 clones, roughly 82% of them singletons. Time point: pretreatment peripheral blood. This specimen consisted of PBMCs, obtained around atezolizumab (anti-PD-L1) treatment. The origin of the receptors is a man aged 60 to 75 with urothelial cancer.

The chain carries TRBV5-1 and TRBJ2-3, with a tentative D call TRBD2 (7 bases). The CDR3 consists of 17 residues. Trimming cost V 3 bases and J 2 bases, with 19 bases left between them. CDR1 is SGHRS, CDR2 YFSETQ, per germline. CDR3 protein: CASSYEGGWPTTDTQYF. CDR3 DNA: TGCGCCAGCAGCTACGAGGGGGGGTGGCCCACCACAGATACGCAGTATTTT.

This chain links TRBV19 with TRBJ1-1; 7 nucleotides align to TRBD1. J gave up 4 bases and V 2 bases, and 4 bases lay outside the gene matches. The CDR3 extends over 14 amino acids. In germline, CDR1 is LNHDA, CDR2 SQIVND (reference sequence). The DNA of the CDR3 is TGTGCCAGTAGTATAAACCAGGGGGGCACTGAAGCTTTCTTT. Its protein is CASSINQGGTEAFF.

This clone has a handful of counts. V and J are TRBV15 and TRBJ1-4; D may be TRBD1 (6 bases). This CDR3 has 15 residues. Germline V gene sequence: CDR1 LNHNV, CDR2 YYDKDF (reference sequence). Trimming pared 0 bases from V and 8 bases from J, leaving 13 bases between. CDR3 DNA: TGTGCCACCAGCAGAGATGGGGGCCCGGGGGAAAAACTGTTTTTT. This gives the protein CATSRDGGPGEKLFF. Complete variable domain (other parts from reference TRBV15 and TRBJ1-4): DAMVIQNPRYQVTQFGKPVTLSCSQTLNHNVMYWYQQKSSQAPKLLFHYYDKDFNNEADTPDNFQSRRPNTSFCFLDIRSPGLGDTAMYLCATSRDGGPGEKLFFGSGTQLSVL.

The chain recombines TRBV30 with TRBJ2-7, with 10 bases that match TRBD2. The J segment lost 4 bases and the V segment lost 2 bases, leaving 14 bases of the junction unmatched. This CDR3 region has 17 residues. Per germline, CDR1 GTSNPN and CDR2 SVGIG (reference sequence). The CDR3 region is CAWSPIASGGWIYEQYF. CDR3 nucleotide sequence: TGTGCCTGGAGTCCAATTGCTAGCGGGGGTTGGATTTACGAGCAGTACTTC.

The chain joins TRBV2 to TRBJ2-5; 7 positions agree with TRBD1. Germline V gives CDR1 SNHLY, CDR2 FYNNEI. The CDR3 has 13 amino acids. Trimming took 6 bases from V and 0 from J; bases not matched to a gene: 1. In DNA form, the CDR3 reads TGTGCCAGCAGACAGGGGTACCAAGAGACCCAGTACTTC. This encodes CASRQGYQETQYF.

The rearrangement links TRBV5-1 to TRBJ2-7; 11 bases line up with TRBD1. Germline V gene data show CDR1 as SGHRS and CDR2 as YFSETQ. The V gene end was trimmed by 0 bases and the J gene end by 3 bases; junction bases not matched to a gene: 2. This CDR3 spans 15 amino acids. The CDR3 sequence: CASSLDGTGGYEQYF. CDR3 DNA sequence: TGCGCCAGCAGCTTGGATGGGACAGGGGGCTACGAGCAGTACTTC.

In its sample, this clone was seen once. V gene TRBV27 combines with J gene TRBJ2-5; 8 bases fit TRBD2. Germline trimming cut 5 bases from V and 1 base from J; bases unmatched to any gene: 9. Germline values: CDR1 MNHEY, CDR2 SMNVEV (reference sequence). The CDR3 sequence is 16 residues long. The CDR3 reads CASSKGQRGSQETQYF. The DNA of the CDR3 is TGTGCCAGCAGTAAGGGTCAGCGGGGGTCCCAAGAGACCCAGTACTTC.

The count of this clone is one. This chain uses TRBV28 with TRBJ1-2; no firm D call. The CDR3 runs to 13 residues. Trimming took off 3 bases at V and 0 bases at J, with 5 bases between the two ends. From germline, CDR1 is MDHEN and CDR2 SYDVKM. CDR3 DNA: TGTGCCAGCAGTTTGGGCACTAACTATGGCTACACCTTC. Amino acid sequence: CASSLGTNYGYTF.

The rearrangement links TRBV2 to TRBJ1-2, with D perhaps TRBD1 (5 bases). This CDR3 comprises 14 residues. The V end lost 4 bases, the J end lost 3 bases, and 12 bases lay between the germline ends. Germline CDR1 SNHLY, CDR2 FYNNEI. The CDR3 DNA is TGTGCCAGCAGTGTCGGCAGGGAAGACTATGGCTACACCTTC. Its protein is CASSVGREDYGYTF.

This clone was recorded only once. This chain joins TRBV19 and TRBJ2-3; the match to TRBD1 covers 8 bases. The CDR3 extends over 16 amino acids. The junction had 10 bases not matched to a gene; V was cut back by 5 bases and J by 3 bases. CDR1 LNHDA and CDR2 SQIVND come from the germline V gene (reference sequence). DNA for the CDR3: TGTGCCAGTAGTTCTGGTAGACAGGGGAGTACAGATACGCAGTATTTT. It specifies CASSSGRQGSTDTQYF.

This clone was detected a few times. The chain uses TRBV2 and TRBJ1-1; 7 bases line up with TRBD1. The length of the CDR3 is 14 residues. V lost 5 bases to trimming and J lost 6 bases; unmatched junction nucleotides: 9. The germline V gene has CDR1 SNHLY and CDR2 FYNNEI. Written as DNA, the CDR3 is TGTGCCAGCAGTCCCCAGGGGGGAAACTCTGAAGCTTTCTTT. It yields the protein CASSPQGGNSEAFF.

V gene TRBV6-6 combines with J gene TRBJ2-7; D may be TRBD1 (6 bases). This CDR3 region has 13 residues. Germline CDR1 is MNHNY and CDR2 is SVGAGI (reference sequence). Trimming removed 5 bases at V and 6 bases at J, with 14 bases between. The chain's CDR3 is CASSPYREGEQYF. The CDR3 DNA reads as TGTGCCAGCAGTCCGTACAGGGAAGGCGAGCAGTACTTC.

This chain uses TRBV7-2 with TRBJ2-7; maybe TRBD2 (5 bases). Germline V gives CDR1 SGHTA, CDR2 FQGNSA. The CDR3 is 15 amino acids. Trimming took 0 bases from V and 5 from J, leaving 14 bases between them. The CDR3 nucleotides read TGTGCCAGCAGCTTAGCGAGCGGCAGTTCACACGAGCAGTACTTC. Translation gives CASSLASGSSHEQYF. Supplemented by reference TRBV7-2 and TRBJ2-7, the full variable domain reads GAGVSQSPSNKVTEKGKDVELRCDPISGHTALYWYRQSLGQGLEFLIYFQGNSAPDKSGLPSDRFSAERTGGSVSTLTIQRTQQEDSAVYLCASSLASGSSHEQYFGPGTRLTVT.

The CDR3 here is CASTRQGRGYEQYF. CDR3 coding DNA: TGTGCCAGCACCCGACAGGGCCGGGGCTACGAGCAGTACTTC. The J gene is TRBJ2-7, the V gene TRBV6-5, with TRBD1 matching over 7 bases. The CDR3 extends over 14 amino acids. Germline loops: CDR1 MNHEY, CDR2 SVGAGI. The ends lost 7 bases at V and 3 bases at J; junction bases unmatched: 9.

CDR3 in DNA: TGTGCCAGCAGCAAGAGTTCTAGCGGATTCTACGAGCAGTACTTC. Translation gives CASSKSSSGFYEQYF. This rearrangement joins TRBV11-2 to TRBJ2-7; 7 bases are a match to TRBD2. The trim removed 5 bases at V and 3 bases at J, leaving 10 bases unmatched. Germline values: CDR1 SGHAT, CDR2 FQNNGV. The CDR3 extends over 15 amino acids.

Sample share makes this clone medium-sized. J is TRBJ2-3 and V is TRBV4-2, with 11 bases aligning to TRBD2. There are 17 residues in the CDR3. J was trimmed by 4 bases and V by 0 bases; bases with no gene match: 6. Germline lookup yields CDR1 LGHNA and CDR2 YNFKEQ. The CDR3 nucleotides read TGTGCCAGCAGCCAAGATTACCCTAGCGGGGGGCCAGATACGCAGTATTTT. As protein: CASSQDYPSGGPDTQYF.

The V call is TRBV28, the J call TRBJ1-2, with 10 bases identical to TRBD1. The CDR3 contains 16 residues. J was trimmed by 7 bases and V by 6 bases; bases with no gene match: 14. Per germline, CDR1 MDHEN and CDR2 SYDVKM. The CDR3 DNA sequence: TGTGCCAGCAGGTCCCCAGGGACAGGGGTTCTTGGTGGCTACACCTTC. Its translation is CASRSPGTGVLGGYTF.

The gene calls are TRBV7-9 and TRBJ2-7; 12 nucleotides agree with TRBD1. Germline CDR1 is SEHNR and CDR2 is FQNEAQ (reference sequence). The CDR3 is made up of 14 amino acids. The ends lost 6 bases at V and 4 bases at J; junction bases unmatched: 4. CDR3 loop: CASSPGQGAYEQYF. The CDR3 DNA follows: TGTGCCAGCAGTCCGGGACAGGGGGCTTACGAGCAGTACTTC.

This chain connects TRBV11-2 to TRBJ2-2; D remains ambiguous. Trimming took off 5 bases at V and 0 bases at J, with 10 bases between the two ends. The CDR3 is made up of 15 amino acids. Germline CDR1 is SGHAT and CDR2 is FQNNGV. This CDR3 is CASSPPGANTGELFF. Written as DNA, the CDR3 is TGTGCCAGCAGCCCACCCGGAGCGAACACCGGGGAGCTGTTTTTT.

This chain's CDR3 is CASSDRGLLSYEQYF. The CDR3 DNA reads as TGTGCCAGCAGTGACAGGGGGCTTCTATCCTACGAGCAGTACTTC. The chain joins TRBV6-1 to TRBJ2-7; 8 bases agree with TRBD1. Germline V lookup: CDR1 MNHNS, CDR2 SASEGT. The J segment lost 1 base and the V segment lost 3 bases, leaving 5 bases of the junction unmatched. The CDR3 length is 15 residues.

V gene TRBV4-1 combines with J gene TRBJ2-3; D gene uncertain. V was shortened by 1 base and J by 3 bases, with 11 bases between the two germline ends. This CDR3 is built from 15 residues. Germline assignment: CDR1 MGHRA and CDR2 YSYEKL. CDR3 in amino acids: CASSQVSRRTDTQYF. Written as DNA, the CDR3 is TGCGCCAGCAGCCAAGTGTCACGGCGGACAGATACGCAGTATTTT.

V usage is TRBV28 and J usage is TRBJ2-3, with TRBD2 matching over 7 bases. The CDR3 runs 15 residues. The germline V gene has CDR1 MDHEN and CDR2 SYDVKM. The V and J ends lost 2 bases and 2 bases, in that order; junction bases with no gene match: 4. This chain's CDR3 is CASSLAGLSTDTQYF. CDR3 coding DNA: TGTGCCAGCAGTTTAGCGGGACTATCCACAGATACGCAGTATTTT.

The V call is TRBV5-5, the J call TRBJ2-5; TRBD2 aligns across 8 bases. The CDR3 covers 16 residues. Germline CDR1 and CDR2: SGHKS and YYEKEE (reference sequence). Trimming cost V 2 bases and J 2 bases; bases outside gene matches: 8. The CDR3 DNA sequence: TGTGCCAGCAGCTTAGGCGGGGGGCAGGTTCAAGAGACCCAGTACTTC. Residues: CASSLGGGQVQETQYF.

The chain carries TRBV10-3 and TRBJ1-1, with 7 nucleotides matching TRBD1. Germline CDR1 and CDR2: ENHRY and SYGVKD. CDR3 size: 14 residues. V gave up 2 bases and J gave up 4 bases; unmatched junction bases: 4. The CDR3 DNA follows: TGTGCCATCAGTGAGCCCAACAGGGGCACTGAAGCTTTCTTT. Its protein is CAISEPNRGTEAFF.

The CDR3 sequence: CASSLVPGAEAFF. The DNA of the CDR3 is TGTGCCAGCAGCTTAGTGCCGGGGGCTGAAGCTTTCTTT. The V gene is TRBV7-8, the J gene TRBJ1-1; D possibly corresponds to TRBD1 (5 bases). This CDR3 contains 13 residues. Germline CDR1 and CDR2: SGHVS and FQNEAQ. V was clipped by 1 base and J by 6 bases, with 9 bases between them.

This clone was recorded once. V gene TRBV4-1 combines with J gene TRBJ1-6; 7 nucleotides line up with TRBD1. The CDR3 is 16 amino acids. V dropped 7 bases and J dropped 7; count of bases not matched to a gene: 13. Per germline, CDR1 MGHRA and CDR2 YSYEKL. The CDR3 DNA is TGCGCCAGCACAATCTCAGGGGACAGAGGCAATTCACCCCTCCACTTT. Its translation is CASTISGDRGNSPLHF.